These 12 T cell receptor beta chains share one sample of origin, sequenced in a study of CD8 T cells in ankylosing spondylitis. TCRdb analysed the 5' RACE reads with MiXCR anew, one entry per CDR3 protein. Here the sample spans 300,000 to 350,000 distinct CDR3 sequences, roughly 14% being singletons. The specimen was blood, either unsorted or a sorted T cell fraction (not recorded which). The source is a male donor with ankylosing spondylitis or in good health (not recorded which).

This clonotype was seen a handful of times. The CDR3 DNA sequence: TGTGCCAGCAGTTTAAAAGGTGCCAGCAATCAGCCCCAGCATTTT. Its translation: CASSLKGASNQPQHF. The chain couples TRBV12-3 or TRBV12-4 to TRBJ1-5; the D is unclear. This CDR3 contains 15 residues. Trimming took 2 bases from V and 1 from J, leaving 9 bases between them.

This clonotype has a handful of counts. The V gene is TRBV5-1, the J gene TRBJ2-1; D is possibly TRBD1 (6 bases). Germline CDR1 SGHRS, CDR2 YFSETQ. The CDR3 consists of 15 residues. V gave up 4 bases and J gave up 6 bases, with 17 bases separating them. CDR3 bases: TGCGCCAGCAGCGGGCAGGGCCTAGGGGGCAATGAGCAGTTCTTC. Amino acid sequence: CASSGQGLGGNEQFF.

This clonotype was found a few times. This chain links TRBV6-1 with TRBJ2-1; D not resolved. CDR1 is MNHNS and CDR2 is SASEGT in the germline V gene. Trimming took off 2 bases at V and 8 bases at J, with 10 bases between the two ends. This CDR3 is 13 amino acids long. Here the CDR3 reads CASSEITVDEQFF. The CDR3 DNA reads as TGTGCCAGCAGTGAAATAACGGTCGATGAGCAGTTCTTC.

In its sample, this clonotype was seen a few times. This chain uses TRBV10-3 with TRBJ2-7; 7 nucleotides agree with TRBD1. V was pared by 11 bases and J by 6 bases, with 13 bases of the junction left unmatched. The CDR3 covers 13 residues. Per germline, CDR1 ENHRY and CDR2 SYGVKD. CDR3 nucleotides: TGTGCCGCCTCTACAGGGGATTTGACCGAGCAGTACTTC. Its protein is CAASTGDLTEQYF.

This clonotype was seen more than once but under ten times. The CDR3 DNA reads TGTGCCAGCAGTTTATACAGGGTTTCCGAGCAGTACTTC. Encoded protein: CASSLYRVSEQYF. V usage is TRBV27 and J usage is TRBJ2-7; TRBD1 is a possible D gene (6 bases). The CDR3 length is 13 residues. Germline V gives CDR1 MNHEY, CDR2 SMNVEV (reference sequence). The ends were cut back, 1 base at V and 6 bases at J, with 10 bases in the middle.

This clonotype was seen many times. The genes are TRBV14 and TRBJ1-1, with unresolved D. With 0 bases removed from V and 9 bases from J, the gap between germline ends came to 14 bases. CDR3 length: 14 residues. Germline CDR1 and CDR2: SGHDN and FVKESK. In nucleotides, the CDR3 is TGTGCCAGCAGCCAAGAGACCGGGATTTCACAAGCTTTCTTT. Protein sequence: CASSQETGISQAFF. Looking up the rest from reference TRBV14 and TRBJ1-1 gives the full variable domain: EAGVTQFPSHSVIEKGQTVTLRCDPISGHDNLYWYRRVMGKEIKFLLHFVKESKQDESGMPNNRFLAERTGGTYSTLKVQPAELEDSGVYFCASSQETGISQAFFGQGTRLTVV.

This clonotype was found many times. The V call is TRBV12-3 or TRBV12-4, the J call TRBJ2-6; D is possibly TRBD2 (5 bases). The CDR3 length is 14 residues. The V and J ends lost 7 bases and 0 bases respectively, with 7 bases between them. CDR3 coding DNA: TGTGCCAGCACGGGGTTCTCTGGGGCCAACGTCCTGACTTTC. Encoded protein: CASTGFSGANVLTF.

This chain links TRBV7-9 with TRBJ2-3, with 8 bases aligning to TRBD2. The CDR3 sequence is 16 residues long. Germline V gene sequence: CDR1 SEHNR, CDR2 FQNEAQ (reference sequence). The V and J ends lost 5 bases and 0 bases, in that order; junction bases with no gene match: 7. The CDR3 reads CASSTYIAGSTDTQYF. CDR3 DNA: TGTGCCAGCAGCACGTACATAGCGGGAAGCACAGATACGCAGTATTTT. The whole variable domain, remainder taken from reference TRBV7-9 and TRBJ2-3, is DTGVSQNPRHKITKRGQNVTFRCDPISEHNRLYWYRQTLGQGPEFLTYFQNEAQLEKSRLLSDRFSAERPKGSFSTLEIQRTEQGDSAMYLCASSTYIAGSTDTQYFGPGTRLTVL.

The chain has TRBV6-1 and TRBJ1-5; D unresolved. The CDR3 consists of 13 residues. The germline CDR1 and CDR2 sequences are MNHNS and SASEGT. V gave up 3 bases and J gave up 4 bases, with 7 bases separating them. The CDR3 region is CASSENRNQPQHF. The CDR3 bases are TGTGCCAGCAGTGAGAACAGAAATCAGCCCCAGCATTTT.

There are a few counts of this clonotype. The V gene is TRBV30, the J gene TRBJ1-5; D ambiguous. The length of the CDR3 is 12 residues. V was cut by 0 bases and J by 8 bases, with 8 bases left in between. CDR1 GTSNPN and CDR2 SVGIG come from the germline V gene (reference sequence). CDR3 sequence (DNA): TGTGCCTGGAGTGTACCCGGGGAGCCCCAGCATTTT. It is translated as CAWSVPGEPQHF.

The rearrangement joins TRBV6-1 to TRBJ2-1, with no clear D. V dropped 4 bases and J dropped 5 bases, with 12 bases sitting between them. Germline CDR1 and CDR2: MNHNS and SASEGT. This CDR3 has 14 amino acids. CDR3 loop: CASSAYIGDNEQFF. CDR3 DNA: TGTGCCAGCAGTGCTTATATTGGGGACAATGAGCAGTTCTTC.

This clonotype has a handful of counts. This chain links TRBV4-1 with TRBJ2-7; TRBD2 matches at 9 bases. Germline values: CDR1 MGHRA, CDR2 YSYEKL. Trimming at V came to 0 bases and at J to 3 bases, leaving 3 bases not matched to a gene. CDR3 size: 15 residues. The CDR3 nucleotides read TGCGCCAGCAGCCAAGATGGGCGGGGGGGCTACGAGCAGTACTTC. It yields the protein CASSQDGRGGYEQYF.